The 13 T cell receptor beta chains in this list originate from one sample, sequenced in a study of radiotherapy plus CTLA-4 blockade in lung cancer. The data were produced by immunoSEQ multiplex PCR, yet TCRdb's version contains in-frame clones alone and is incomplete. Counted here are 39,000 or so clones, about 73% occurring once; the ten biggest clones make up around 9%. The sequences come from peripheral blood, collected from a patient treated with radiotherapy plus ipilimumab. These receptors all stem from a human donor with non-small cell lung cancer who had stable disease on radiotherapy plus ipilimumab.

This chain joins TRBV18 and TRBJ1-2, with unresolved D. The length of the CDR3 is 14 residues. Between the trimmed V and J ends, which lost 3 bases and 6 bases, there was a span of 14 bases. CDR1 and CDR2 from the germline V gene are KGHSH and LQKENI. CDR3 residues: CASSPALGVDGYTF. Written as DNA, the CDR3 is TGTGCCAGCTCACCTGCCTTAGGAGTCGATGGCTACACCTTC.

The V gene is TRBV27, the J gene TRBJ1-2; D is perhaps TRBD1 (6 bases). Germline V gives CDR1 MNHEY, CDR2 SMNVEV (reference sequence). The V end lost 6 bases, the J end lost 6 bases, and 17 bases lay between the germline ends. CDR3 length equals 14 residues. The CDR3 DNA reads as TGTGCCAGCAGACCAACCTGGAGGGGGGATGGCTACACCTTC. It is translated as CASRPTWRGDGYTF.

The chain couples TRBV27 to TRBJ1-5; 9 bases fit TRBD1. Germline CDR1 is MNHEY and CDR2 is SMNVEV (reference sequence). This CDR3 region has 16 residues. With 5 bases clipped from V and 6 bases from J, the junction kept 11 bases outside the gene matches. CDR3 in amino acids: CASSTWTPGQGQPQHF. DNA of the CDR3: TGTGCCAGCAGTACCTGGACGCCGGGACAGGGTCAGCCCCAGCATTTT.

This CDR3 is CASSYDGTKGETQYF. The CDR3 DNA reads TGTGCCAGCAGTTACGACGGGACAAAAGGGGAGACCCAGTACTTC. The rearrangement links TRBV6-5 to TRBJ2-5; a possible D gene is TRBD1 (6 bases). V dropped 2 bases and J dropped 5 bases, with 15 bases sitting between them. The CDR3 is 15 residues long. CDR1 MNHEY and CDR2 SVGAGI come from the germline V gene.

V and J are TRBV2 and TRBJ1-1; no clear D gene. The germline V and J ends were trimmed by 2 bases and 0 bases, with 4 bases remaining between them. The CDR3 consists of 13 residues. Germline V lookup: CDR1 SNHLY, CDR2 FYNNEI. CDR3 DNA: TGTGCCAGCAGTGAAACCATGAACACTGAAGCTTTCTTT. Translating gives CASSETMNTEAFF. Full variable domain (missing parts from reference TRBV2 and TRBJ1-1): EPEVTQTPSHQVTQMGQEVILRCVPISNHLYFYWYRQILGQKVEFLVSFYNNEISEKSEIFDDQFSVERPDGSNFTLKIRSTKLEDSAMYFCASSETMNTEAFFGQGTRLTVV.

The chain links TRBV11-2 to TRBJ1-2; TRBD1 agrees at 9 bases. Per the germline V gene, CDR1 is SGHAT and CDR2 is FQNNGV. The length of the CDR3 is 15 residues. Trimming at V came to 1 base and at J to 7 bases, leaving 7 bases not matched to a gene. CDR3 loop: CASSLVGTGNRGYTF. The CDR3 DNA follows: TGTGCCAGCAGCTTAGTTGGGACAGGGAATCGTGGCTACACCTTC.

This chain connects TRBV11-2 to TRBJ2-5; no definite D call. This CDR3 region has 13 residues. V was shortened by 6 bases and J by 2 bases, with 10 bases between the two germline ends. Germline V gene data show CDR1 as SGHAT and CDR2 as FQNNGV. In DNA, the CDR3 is TGTGCCAGCAGTCCCGTCTCACAAGAGACCCAGTACTTC. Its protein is CASSPVSQETQYF.

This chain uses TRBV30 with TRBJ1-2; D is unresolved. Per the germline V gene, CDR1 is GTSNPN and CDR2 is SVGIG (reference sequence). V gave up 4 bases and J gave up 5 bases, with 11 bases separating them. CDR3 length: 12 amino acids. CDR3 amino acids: CAWNPGEYGYTF. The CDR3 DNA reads TGTGCCTGGAACCCAGGTGAATATGGCTACACCTTC.

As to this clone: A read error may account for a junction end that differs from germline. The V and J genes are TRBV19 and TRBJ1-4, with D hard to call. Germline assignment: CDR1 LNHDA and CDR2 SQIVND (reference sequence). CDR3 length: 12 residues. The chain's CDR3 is CVSQATNGKLFF. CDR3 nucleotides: TGTGTCAGCCAGGCAACTAATGGAAAACTGTTTTTT. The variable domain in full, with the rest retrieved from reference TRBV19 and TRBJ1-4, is DGGITQSPKYLFRKEGQNVTLSCEQNLNHDAMYWYRQDPGQGLRLIYYSQIVNDFQKGDIAEGYSVSREKKESFPLTVTSAQKNPTAFYLCVSQATNGKLFFGSGTQLSVL.

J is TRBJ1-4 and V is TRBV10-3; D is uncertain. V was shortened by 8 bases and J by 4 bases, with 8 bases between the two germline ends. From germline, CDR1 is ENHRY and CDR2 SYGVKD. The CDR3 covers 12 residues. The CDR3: CAIGGINEKLFF. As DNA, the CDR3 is TGTGCCATCGGTGGGATTAATGAAAAACTGTTTTTT.

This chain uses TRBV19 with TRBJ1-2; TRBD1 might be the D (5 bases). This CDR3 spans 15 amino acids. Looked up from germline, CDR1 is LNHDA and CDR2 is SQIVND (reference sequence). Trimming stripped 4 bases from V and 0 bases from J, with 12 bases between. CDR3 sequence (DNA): TGTGCCAGTAGTACCAGACAGATTACTAACTATGGCTACACCTTC. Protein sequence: CASSTRQITNYGYTF.

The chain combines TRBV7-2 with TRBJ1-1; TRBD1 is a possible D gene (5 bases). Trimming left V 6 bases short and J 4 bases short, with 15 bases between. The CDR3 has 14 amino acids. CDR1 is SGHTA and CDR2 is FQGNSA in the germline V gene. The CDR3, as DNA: TGTGCCAGCAGTAGGGAGAACGGGGGCACTGAAGCTTTCTTT. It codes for CASSRENGGTEAFF.

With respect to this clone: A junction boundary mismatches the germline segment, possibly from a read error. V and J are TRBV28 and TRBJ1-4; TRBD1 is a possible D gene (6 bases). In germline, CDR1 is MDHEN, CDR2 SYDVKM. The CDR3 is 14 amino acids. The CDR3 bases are TGTGCCAGCAGATCGACAGGAACTTATGAAAAACTGTTTTTT. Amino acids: CASRSTGTYEKLFF.